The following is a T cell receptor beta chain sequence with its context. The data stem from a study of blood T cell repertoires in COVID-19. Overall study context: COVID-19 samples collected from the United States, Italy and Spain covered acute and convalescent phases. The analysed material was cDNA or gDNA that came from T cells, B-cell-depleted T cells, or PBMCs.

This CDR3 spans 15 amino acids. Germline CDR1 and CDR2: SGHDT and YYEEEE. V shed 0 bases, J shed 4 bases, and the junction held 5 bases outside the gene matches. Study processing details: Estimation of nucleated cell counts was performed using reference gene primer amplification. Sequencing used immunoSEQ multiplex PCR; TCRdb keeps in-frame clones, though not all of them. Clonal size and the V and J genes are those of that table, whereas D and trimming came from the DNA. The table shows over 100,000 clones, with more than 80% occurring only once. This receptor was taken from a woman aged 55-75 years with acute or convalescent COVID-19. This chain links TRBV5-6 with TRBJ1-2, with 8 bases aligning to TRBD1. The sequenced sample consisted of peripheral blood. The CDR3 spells CASSLGQGTLYGYTF. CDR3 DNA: TGTGCCAGCAGCTTGGGACAGGGGACCCTCTATGGCTACACCTTC.